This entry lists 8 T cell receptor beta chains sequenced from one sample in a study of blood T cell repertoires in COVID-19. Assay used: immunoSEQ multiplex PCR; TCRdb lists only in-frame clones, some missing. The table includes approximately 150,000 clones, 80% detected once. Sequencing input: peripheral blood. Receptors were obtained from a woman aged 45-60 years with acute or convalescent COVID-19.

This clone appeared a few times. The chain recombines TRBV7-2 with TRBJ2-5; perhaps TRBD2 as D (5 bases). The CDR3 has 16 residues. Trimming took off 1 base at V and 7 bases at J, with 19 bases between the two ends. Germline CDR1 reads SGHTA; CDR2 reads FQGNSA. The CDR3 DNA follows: TGTGCCAGCAGCTTAGGAGCGGCCGCCATCCGTATGACCCAGTACTTC. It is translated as CASSLGAAAIRMTQYF.

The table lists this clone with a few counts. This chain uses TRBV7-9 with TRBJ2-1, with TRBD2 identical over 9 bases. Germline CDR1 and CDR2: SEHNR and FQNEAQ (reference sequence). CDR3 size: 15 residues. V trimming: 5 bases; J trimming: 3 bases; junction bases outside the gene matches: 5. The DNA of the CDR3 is TGTGCCAGCAGCCCGACTAGCGGAAACTACAATGAGCAGTTCTTC. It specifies CASSPTSGNYNEQFF. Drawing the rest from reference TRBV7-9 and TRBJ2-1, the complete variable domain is DTGVSQNPRHKITKRGQNVTFRCDPISEHNRLYWYRQTLGQGPEFLTYFQNEAQLEKSRLLSDRFSAERPKGSFSTLEIQRTEQGDSAMYLCASSPTSGNYNEQFFGPGTRLTVL.

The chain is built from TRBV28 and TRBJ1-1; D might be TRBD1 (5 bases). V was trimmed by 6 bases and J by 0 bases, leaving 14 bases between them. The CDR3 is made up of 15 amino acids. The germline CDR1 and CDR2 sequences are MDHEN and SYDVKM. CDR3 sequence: CASSTVGGLNTEAFF. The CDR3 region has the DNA TGTGCCAGCAGCACTGTGGGGGGACTGAACACTGAAGCTTTCTTT.

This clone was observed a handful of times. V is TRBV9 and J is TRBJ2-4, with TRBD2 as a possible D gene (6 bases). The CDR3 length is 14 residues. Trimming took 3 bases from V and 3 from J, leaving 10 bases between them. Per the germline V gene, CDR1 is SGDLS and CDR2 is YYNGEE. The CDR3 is CASSAGDSKNIQYF. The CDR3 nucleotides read TGTGCCAGCAGCGCGGGGGATAGCAAAAACATTCAGTACTTC.

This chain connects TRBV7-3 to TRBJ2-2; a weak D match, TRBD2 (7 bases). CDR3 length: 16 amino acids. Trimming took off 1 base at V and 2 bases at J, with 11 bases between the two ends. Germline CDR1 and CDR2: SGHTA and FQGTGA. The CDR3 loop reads CASSLNGGLNTGELFF. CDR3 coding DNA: TGTGCCAGCAGCTTAAACGGGGGGCTCAACACCGGGGAGCTGTTTTTT.

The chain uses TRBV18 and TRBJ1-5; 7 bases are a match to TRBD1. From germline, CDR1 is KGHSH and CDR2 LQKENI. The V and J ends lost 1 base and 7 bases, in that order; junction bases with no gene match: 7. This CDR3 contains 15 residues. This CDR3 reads CASSPQGAAQQPQHF. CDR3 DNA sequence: TGTGCCAGCTCACCACAGGGGGCGGCTCAACAGCCCCAGCATTTT.

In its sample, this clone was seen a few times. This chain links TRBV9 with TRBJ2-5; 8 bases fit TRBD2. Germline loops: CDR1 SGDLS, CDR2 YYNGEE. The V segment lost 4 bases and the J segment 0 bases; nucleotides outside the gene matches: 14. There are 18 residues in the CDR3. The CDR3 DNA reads TGTGCCAGCAGCCCTCACTGGCGGGGGGCCCCGTACCAAGAGACCCAGTACTTC. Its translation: CASSPHWRGAPYQETQYF.

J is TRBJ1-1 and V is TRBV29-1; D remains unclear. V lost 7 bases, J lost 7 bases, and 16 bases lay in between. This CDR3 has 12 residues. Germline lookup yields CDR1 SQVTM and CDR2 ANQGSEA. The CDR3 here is CSATRSQSEAFF. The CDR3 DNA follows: TGCAGCGCCACGCGGAGTCAGAGTGAAGCTTTCTTT.